The present TCR beta chain was sequenced within a study of shared clonotypes between healthy human individuals. The germline V and J ends were trimmed by 5 bases and 1 base, with 5 bases remaining between them. From germline, CDR1 is SGHTS and CDR2 YDEGEE. The CDR3 consists of 12 residues. Data came from immunoSEQ multiplex PCR; TCRdb stores just in-frame clones and leaves some out. Here the sample spans about 1.9 million clones, around 95% being singletons. Selected positively for CCR7 and CD45RO-negative, naive CD8 cells excluded terminally differentiated effector memory CD45RA+ cells. The chain uses TRBV5-8 and TRBJ2-3; D ambiguous. The TCR comes from a man younger than 35 in good health. Some clones in this sample may be carry-over from other donors' samples. Input material: naive CD8+ T cells from PBMCs. The CDR3 DNA sequence: TGTGCCAGCAGGTGGGGCACAGATACGCAGTATTTT. This encodes CASRWGTDTQYF.